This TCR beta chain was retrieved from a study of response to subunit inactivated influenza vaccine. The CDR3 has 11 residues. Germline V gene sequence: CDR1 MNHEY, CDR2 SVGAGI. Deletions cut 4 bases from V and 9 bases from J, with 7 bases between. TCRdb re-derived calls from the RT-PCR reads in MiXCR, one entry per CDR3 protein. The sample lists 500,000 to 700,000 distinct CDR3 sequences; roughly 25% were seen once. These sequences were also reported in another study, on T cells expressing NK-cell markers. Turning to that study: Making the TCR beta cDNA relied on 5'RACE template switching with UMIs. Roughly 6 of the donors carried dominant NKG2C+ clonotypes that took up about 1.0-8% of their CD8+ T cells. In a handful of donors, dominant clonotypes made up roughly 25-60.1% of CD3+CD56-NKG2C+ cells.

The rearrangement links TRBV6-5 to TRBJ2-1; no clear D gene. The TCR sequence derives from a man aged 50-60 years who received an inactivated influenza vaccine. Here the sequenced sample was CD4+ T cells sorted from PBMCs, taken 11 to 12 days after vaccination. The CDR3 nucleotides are TGTGCCAGCAGTTCAATAAGTGAGCAGTTCTTC. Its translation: CASSSISEQFF.